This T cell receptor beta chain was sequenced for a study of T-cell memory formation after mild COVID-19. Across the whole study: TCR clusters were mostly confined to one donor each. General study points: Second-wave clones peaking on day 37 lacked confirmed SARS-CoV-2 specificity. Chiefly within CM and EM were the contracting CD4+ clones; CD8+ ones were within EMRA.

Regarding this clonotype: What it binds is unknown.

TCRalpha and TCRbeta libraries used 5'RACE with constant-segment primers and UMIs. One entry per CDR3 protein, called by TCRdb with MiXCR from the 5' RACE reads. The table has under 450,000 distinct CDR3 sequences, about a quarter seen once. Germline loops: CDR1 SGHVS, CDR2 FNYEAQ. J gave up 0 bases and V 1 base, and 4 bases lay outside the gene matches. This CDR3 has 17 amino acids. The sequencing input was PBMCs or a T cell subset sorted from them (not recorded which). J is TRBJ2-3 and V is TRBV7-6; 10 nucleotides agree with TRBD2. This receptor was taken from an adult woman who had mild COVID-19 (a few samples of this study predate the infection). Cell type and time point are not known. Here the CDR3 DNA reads TGTGCCAGCAGCTTAGGAGCGGGAGGGCTTAGCACAGATACGCAGTATTTT. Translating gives CASSLGAGGLSTDTQYF.